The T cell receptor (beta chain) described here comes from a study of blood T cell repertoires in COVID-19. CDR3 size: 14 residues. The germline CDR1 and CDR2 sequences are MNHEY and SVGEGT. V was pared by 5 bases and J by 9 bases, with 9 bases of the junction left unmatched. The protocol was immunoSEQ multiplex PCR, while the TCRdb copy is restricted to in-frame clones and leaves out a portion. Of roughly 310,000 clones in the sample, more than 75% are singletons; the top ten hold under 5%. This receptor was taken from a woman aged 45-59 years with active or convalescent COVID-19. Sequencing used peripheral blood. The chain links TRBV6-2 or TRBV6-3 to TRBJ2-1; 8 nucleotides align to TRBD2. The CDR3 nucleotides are TGTGCCAGCAGTAAAGGACTAGCATTCGGTGAGCAGTTCTTC. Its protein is CASSKGLAFGEQFF.